The next 9 T cell receptor beta chains were all read from a single sample in a study of cytomegalovirus exposure and HLA in healthy donors (dated by TCRdb to 2016 to 2017). The library was produced with the immunoSEQ multiplex PCR assay. A mixture of 60 forward primers for TCR Vbeta segments and 13 reverse primers for TCR Jbeta segments was used in the multiplex PCR. In TCRdb, the immuneACCESS table is reduced to in-frame sequences with V and J assigned. These tables do not hold every clone; where another copy was compared, an unresolved V gene accounts for under half, and the others remain unexplained. In this sample the table shows almost 95,000 clones, over 65% of which occur a single time. The ten largest account for roughly 3.9% of the sample. Sequencing was carried out using PBMCs. The receptors were sampled from a man aged 30 to 39 in good health and CMV-seronegative.

V and J are TRBV28 and TRBJ2-5; D possibly corresponds to TRBD2 (5 bases). Looked up from germline, CDR1 is MDHEN and CDR2 is SYDVKM. The CDR3 is 14 residues long. With 8 bases removed from V and 5 bases from J, the gap between germline ends came to 18 bases. This CDR3 reads CASGGSWGKETQYF. In DNA form, the CDR3 reads TGTGCCAGCGGTGGGAGTTGGGGAAAGGAGACCCAGTACTTC.

This sequence joins TRBV29-1 and TRBJ2-4, with D perhaps TRBD2 (6 bases). Germline values: CDR1 SQVTM, CDR2 ANQGSEA. This CDR3 comprises 12 residues. V was pared by 7 bases and J by 9 bases, with 16 bases between. The CDR3 reads CSAPDQAGIQYF. The CDR3 DNA follows: TGCAGCGCCCCGGACCAAGCGGGCATTCAGTACTTC. The variable domain in full, completed from reference TRBV29-1 and TRBJ2-4, reads SAVISQKPSRDICQRGTSLTIQCQVDSQVTMMFWYRQQPGQSLTLIATANQGSEATYESGFVIDKFPISRPNLTFSTLTVSNMSPEDSSIYLCSAPDQAGIQYFGAGTRLSVL.

As to this clone: The junction departs from the called germline gene at one end, perhaps through a read error. The CDR3 coding sequence is TGTGCCAGCAGGACGACAGGTGGAAGCTCCTACGAGCAATACTTC. Translating gives CASRTTGGSSYEQYF. This chain joins TRBV6-1 and TRBJ2-7, with a tentative D call TRBD1 (6 bases). CDR1 is MNHNS, CDR2 SASEGT, per germline. CDR3 length equals 15 residues.

The chain employs TRBV7-6 and TRBJ2-7; TRBD1 matches 7 bases. Trimming took 5 bases from V and 3 from J; bases not matched to a gene: 7. Germline CDR1 is SGHVS and CDR2 is FNYEAQ. The CDR3 is made up of 14 amino acids. The CDR3 sequence is CASSVRGQFYEQYF. CDR3 bases: TGTGCCAGCAGCGTAAGGGGACAGTTCTACGAGCAGTACTTC. Combining the CDR3 with reference TRBV7-6 and TRBJ2-7 gives the whole variable domain GAGVSQSPRYKVTKRGQDVALRCDPISGHVSLYWYRQALGQGPEFLTYFNYEAQQDKSGLPNDRFSAERPEGSISTLTIQRTEQRDSAMYRCASSVRGQFYEQYFGPGTRLTVT.

In the case of this clone: An end of the junction differs from the germline gene, which may be a read error. The J gene is TRBJ2-1, the V gene TRBV7-8, with 7 bases fitting TRBD2. CDR1 and CDR2 from the germline V gene are SGHVS and FQNEAQ. The CDR3 is made up of 16 amino acids. The CDR3 DNA reads TGTGCCAGCGGCTTAGCAGGTAGCGGGCACAACAATGGGCAGTTCTTC. It encodes CASGLAGSGHNNGQFF.

This clone was recorded a few times. V is TRBV4-2 and J is TRBJ2-2, with 10 bases lining up with TRBD2. This CDR3 spans 17 amino acids. V trimming: 3 bases; J trimming: 0 bases; junction bases outside the gene matches: 4. From germline, CDR1 is LGHNA and CDR2 YNFKEQ. The CDR3 nucleotides are TGTGCCAGCAGCCAGTTGACTAGCGGGTCGAACACCGGGGAGCTGTTTTTT. This sequence encodes CASSQLTSGSNTGELFF.

The V gene is TRBV29-1, the J gene TRBJ1-2; possible D gene TRBD1, 6 bases. In germline, CDR1 is SQVTM, CDR2 ANQGSEA. This CDR3 is built from 12 residues. Trimming took 6 bases from V and 2 from J, leaving 10 bases between them. The CDR3 nucleotides read TGCAGCGTCCACACAGGGAACTATGGCTACACCTTC. This translates into CSVHTGNYGYTF.

On this clone: Mismatch with germline at one junction end may stem from a read error. The rearrangement links TRBV7-7 to TRBJ2-2; 11 bases agree with TRBD2. Germline assignment: CDR1 SSHAT and CDR2 FNYEAQ (reference sequence). The CDR3 is 18 amino acids. The CDR3: CASSFGSSGGPGTGELFF. The CDR3 coding sequence is TGTGCTAGCAGCTTCGGATCTAGCGGGGGGCCCGGCACCGGGGAGCTGTTTTTT.

The chain uses TRBV30 and TRBJ1-6, with D maybe TRBD1 (5 bases). The V end lost 1 base, the J end lost 12 bases, and 13 bases lay between the germline ends. The CDR3 contains 13 residues. Germline CDR1 and CDR2: GTSNPN and SVGIG (reference sequence). The CDR3 region is CAWSGDQGRPLHF. The CDR3 coding sequence is TGTGCCTGGAGTGGTGACCAGGGTAGACCCCTCCACTTT.